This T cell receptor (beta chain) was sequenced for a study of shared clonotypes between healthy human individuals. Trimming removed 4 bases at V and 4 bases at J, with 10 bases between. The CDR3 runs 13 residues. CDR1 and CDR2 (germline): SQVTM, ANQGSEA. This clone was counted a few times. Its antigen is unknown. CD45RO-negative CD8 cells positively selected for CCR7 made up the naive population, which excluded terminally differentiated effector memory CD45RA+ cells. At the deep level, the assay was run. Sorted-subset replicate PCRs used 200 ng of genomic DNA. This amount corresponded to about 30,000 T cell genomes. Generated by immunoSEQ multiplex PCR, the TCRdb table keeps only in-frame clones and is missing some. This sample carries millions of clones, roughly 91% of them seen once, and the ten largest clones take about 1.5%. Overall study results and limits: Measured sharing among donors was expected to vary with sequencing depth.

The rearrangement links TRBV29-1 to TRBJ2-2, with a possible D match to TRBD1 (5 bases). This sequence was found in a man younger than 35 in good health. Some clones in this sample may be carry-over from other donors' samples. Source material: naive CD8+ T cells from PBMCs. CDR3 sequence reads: CSVVGAGTGELFF. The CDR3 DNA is TGCAGCGTTGTTGGGGCTGGCACCGGGGAGCTGTTTTTT.